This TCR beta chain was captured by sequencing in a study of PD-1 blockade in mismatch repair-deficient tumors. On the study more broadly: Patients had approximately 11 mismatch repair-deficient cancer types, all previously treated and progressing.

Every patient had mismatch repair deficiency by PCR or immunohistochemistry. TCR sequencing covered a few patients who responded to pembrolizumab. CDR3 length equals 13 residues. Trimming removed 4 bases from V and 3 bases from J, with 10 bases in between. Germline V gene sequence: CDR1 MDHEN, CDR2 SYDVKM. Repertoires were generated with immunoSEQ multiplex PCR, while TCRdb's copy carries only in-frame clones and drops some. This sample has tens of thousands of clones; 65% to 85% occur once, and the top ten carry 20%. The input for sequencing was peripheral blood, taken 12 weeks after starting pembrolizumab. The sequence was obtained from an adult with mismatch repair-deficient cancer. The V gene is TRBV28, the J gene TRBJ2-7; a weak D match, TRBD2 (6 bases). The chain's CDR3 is CASSSGLNYEQYF. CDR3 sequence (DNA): TGTGCCAGCAGTTCGGGACTGAACTACGAGCAGTACTTC.